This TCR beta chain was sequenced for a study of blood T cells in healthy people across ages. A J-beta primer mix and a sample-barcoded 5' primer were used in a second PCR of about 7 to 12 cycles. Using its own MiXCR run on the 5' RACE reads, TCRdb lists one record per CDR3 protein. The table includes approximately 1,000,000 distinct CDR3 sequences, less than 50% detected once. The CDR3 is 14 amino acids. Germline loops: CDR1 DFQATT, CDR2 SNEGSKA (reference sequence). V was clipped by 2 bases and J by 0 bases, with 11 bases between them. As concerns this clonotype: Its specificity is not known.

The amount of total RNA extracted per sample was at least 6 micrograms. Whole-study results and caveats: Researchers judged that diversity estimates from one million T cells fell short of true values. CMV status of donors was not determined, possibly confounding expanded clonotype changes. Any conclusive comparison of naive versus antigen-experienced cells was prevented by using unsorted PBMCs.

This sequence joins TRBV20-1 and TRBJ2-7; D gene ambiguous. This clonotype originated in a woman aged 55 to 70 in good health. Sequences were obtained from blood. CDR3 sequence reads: CSARFPKSSYEQYF. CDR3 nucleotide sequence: TGCAGTGCTAGATTCCCCAAGAGCTCCTACGAGCAGTACTTC.